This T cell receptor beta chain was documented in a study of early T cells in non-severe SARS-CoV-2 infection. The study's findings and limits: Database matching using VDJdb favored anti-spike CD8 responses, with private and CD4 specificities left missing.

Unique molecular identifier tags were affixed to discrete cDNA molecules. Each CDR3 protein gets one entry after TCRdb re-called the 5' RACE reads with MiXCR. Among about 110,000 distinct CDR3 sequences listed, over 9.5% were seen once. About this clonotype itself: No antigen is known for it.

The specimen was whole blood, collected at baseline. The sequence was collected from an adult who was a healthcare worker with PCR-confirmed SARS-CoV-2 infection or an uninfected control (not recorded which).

In nucleotides, the CDR3 is TGCAGTGCTAGTCATTACGTCTACAATGAGCAGTTCTTC. Its protein product is CSASHYVYNEQFF. The V gene is TRBV20-1, the J gene TRBJ2-1; the D is unclear. The germline V and J ends were trimmed by 3 bases and 3 bases, with 9 bases remaining between them. Looked up from germline, CDR1 is DFQATT and CDR2 is SNEGSKA (reference sequence). The CDR3 runs to 13 residues.